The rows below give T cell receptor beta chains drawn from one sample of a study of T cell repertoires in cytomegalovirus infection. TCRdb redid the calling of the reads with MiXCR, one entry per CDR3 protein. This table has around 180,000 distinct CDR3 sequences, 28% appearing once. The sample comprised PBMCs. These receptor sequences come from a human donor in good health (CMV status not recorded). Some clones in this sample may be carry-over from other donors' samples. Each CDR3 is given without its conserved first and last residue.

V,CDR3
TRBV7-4,ASSLEQGGRHSEQF
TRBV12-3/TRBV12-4,ASRTSGAYNEQF
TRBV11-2,ASSPGTRQETQY
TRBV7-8,ASSLGQALQETQY
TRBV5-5,ASSSRTGNTGELF
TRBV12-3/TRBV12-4,ASSLFIKGGDYGYT
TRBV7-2,ASSRPRDSQSNYGYT
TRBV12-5,ASGLGRENTEAF
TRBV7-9,ASSLGDREKRPEAF
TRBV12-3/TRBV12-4,ASSPGLRGYT
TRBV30,AWGHSGYEQY
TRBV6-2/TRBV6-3,ASSPQSGGTSGANVLT
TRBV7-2,ASSSLVVGPFKDQPQH
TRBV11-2,ASKRLSGANVLT
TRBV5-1,ASKFGTGIYEQY
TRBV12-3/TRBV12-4,ASSPGQSYEQY
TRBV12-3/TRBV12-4,ASTPAGGLQETQY
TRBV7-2,ASSRVYRDTEAF
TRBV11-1,ASSLSSREVEAF
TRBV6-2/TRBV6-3,ASSGTGRYEQY
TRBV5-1,ASSLEIGAAGGNTIY
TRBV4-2,ASSLNPGQGNYGYT
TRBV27,ASSFWDRTYEQY
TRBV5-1,ASSSPGQGAMGTEAF
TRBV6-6,ASSPRDRGRDWGSPLH
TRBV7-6,ASSPLVNTEAF
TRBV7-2,ASSLDSVTDTQY
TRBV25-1,ASTPLMGAYEQY
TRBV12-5,ASGPGQFSYEQY